This TCR beta chain appears in the sequencing data of a study of human T cells and chemical hapten exposure. The authors' processing: There were a median of approximately 88,000 TCRs per sample, with a range from roughly 20,000 to 700,000. TCRdb called the RACE reads again in MiXCR, with one record for every CDR3 protein. Clone size and V and J calls follow TCRdb, not the original study. This sample has around 110,000 distinct CDR3 sequences, with about 12% found just once. This clonotype has a handful of counts. Time point noted: patch test 1, 2 weeks after DPC sensitization. The treatment: therapeutic diphenylcyclopropenone sensitization with weekly scalp DPC. Germline loops: CDR1 MRHNA, CDR2 SNTAGT. The CDR3 consists of 13 residues. The V gene lost 5 bases and the J gene lost 6 bases, with 12 bases spanning the gap.

The clonotype originates from a woman between 45 and 65 years old with alopecia areata. Some clones in this sample may be carry-over from other donors' samples. Sequenced material: whole blood, taken in connection with sensitization to the hapten diphenylcyclopropenone (DPC). The chain links TRBV6-4 to TRBJ2-3; tentative D call: TRBD2 (5 bases). The CDR3 DNA is TGTGCCAGCAGTATCCGGGGTGGGGATACGCAGTATTTT. This sequence encodes CASSIRGGDTQYF.